Given below is one T cell receptor (beta chain) in context. Its antigen is undetermined. TCRdb fed the 5' RACE reads into MiXCR, producing one record per CDR3 protein. The sample holds about 71,000 distinct CDR3 sequences, roughly 12% seen once. The CDR3 loop spans 18 amino acids. Per the germline V gene, CDR1 is SGHDT and CDR2 is YYEEEE. J was trimmed by 0 bases and V by 3 bases; bases with no gene match: 10. The data stem from a study of early T cells in non-severe SARS-CoV-2 infection. Findings and caveats of the study: VDJdb matching skewed toward anti-spike CD8 responses, missing private and CD4 specificities.

The clonotype comes from an adult who was a healthcare worker with PCR-confirmed SARS-CoV-2 infection or an uninfected control (not recorded which). Sample: whole blood, taken at baseline. The chain couples TRBV5-6 to TRBJ2-3; 10 bases fit TRBD2. The CDR3 loop is CASSSPGLAYPSTDTQYF. CDR3 DNA sequence: TGTGCCAGCAGCTCCCCGGGACTAGCGTACCCTAGCACAGATACGCAGTATTTT.